What follows are 16 T cell receptor beta chains derived from one specimen sequenced in a study of PD-L1 blockade in urothelial cancer. Profiling relied on immunoSEQ multiplex PCR, and the TCRdb table lists in-frame clones only, not all of them. The sample lists about 63,000 clones; 81% were seen once. Time point meaning: pretreatment peripheral blood. This specimen consisted of PBMCs, obtained around atezolizumab (anti-PD-L1) treatment. These receptors all stem from a man in his 70s with urothelial cancer.

This clone was seen once. The chain recombines TRBV25-1 with TRBJ2-3; TRBD2 matches at 12 bases. The CDR3 loop spans 15 amino acids. From germline, CDR1 is MGHDK and CDR2 SYGVNS. Germline trimming cut 7 bases from V and 3 bases from J; bases unmatched to any gene: 5. The CDR3 loop reads CASTRLAGDTDTQYF. As DNA, the CDR3 is TGTGCCAGCACTAGACTAGCGGGAGATACAGATACGCAGTATTTT. Full variable domain (remainder filled in from reference TRBV25-1 and TRBJ2-3): EADIYQTPRYLVIGTGKKITLECSQTMGHDKMYWYQQDPGMELHLIHYSYGVNSTEKGDLSSESTVSRIRTEHFPLTLESARPSHTSQYLCASTRLAGDTDTQYFGPGTRLTVL.

The chain couples TRBV7-2 to TRBJ2-2; no clear D. The germline V gene encodes CDR1 SGHTA and CDR2 FQGNSA. V lost 5 bases and J 1 base, leaving 11 bases between the germline ends. CDR3 size: 15 residues. The CDR3, as DNA: TGTGCCAGCAGCCCCTGGCAGAAGAACACCGGGGAGCTGTTTTTT. This encodes CASSPWQKNTGELFF.

This clone appeared once. CDR3 sequence: CASSSGLAGQETQYF. As DNA, the CDR3 is TGTGCCAGCAGCTCGGGACTAGCGGGCCAAGAGACCCAGTACTTC. The rearrangement joins TRBV7-2 to TRBJ2-5; TRBD2 aligns across 12 bases. CDR1 is SGHTA, CDR2 FQGNSA, per germline. V lost 4 bases to trimming and J lost 1 base; unmatched junction nucleotides: 1. The CDR3 spans 15 residues.

The V gene is TRBV2, the J gene TRBJ2-1; D gene ambiguous. Trimming took off 10 bases at V and 0 bases at J, with 10 bases between the two ends. CDR3 length equals 13 residues. The germline V gene has CDR1 SNHLY and CDR2 FYNNEI. CDR3: CAIRSSSYNEQFF. As DNA, the CDR3 is TGTGCCATCCGATCGAGCTCCTACAATGAGCAGTTCTTC.

This sequence joins TRBV6-5 and TRBJ1-2; D perhaps matches TRBD1 (6 bases). The CDR3 contains 14 residues. V lost 0 bases and J lost 8, with 13 bases in between. Germline loops: CDR1 MNHEY, CDR2 SVGAGI. CDR3 residues: CASSYSMGGGGYTF. In DNA form, the CDR3 reads TGTGCCAGCAGTTACTCGATGGGGGGGGGCGGCTACACCTTC.

The gene calls are TRBV27 and TRBJ1-2; D gene unclear. With 2 bases removed from V and 4 bases from J, the gap between germline ends came to 14 bases. Per germline, CDR1 MNHEY and CDR2 SMNVEV (reference sequence). This CDR3 contains 15 residues. The DNA for the CDR3 is TGTGCCAGCAGTTTAGGAGGATCTACTCGCTATGGCTACACCTTC. Its protein product is CASSLGGSTRYGYTF.

This clone was seen only a few times. The DNA is omitted, as the CDR3 cannot be located on it reliably, and the CDR3 follows TCRdb's listing. This sequence joins TRBV2 and TRBJ1-3; TRBD1 is the table's D call, not checked against the DNA. The CDR3 is 12 residues long, counting both termini. Germline CDR1 and CDR2: SNHLY and FYNNEI. CDR3 residues: CASSEVGQGAYF.

The V and J genes are TRBV20-1 and TRBJ2-3, with TRBD1 matching 9 bases. The V gene's germline CDR1 is DFQATT and CDR2 SNEGSKA (reference sequence). The CDR3 runs to 11 residues. With 6 bases clipped from V and 8 bases from J, the junction kept 3 bases outside the gene matches. The CDR3 DNA sequence: TGCAGTGCAACGACAGGGGGTACGCAGTATTTT. This gives the protein CSATTGGTQYF.

The genes are TRBV5-6 and TRBJ2-2; TRBD2 agrees at 7 bases. CDR1 and CDR2 from the germline V gene are SGHDT and YYEEEE. This CDR3 spans 11 amino acids. After removal of 4 bases from V and 13 bases from J, the junction contained 4 bases not matched to a gene. The CDR3 reads CASSRGRGLFF. For the CDR3, the DNA is TGTGCCAGCAGCCGGGGGAGGGGGCTGTTTTTT.

This chain joins TRBV4-1 and TRBJ1-1, with 7 bases aligning to TRBD1. The junction had 7 bases not matched to a gene; V was cut back by 1 base and J by 8 bases. Germline lookup yields CDR1 MGHRA and CDR2 YSYEKL. The CDR3 is 14 residues long. The CDR3 nucleotides are TGCGCCAGCAGCCAAGGGGGACAGAGAAGGGAAGCTTTCTTT. Translated: CASSQGGQRREAFF.

The chain couples TRBV2 to TRBJ2-7, with a tentative D call TRBD2 (6 bases). Germline V gene lookup returns CDR1 SNHLY and CDR2 FYNNEI. The V end lost 3 bases, the J end lost 4 bases, and 10 bases lay between the germline ends. This CDR3 has 13 amino acids. The CDR3 loop is CASSDERVYEQYF. CDR3 bases: TGTGCCAGCAGTGATGAGCGGGTTTACGAGCAGTACTTC. Full variable domain (missing parts from reference TRBV2 and TRBJ2-7): EPEVTQTPSHQVTQMGQEVILRCVPISNHLYFYWYRQILGQKVEFLVSFYNNEISEKSEIFDDQFSVERPDGSNFTLKIRSTKLEDSAMYFCASSDERVYEQYFGPGTRLTVT.

The rearrangement joins TRBV11-2 to TRBJ2-2, with 7 bases lining up with TRBD1. This CDR3 region has 14 residues. CDR1 is SGHAT and CDR2 is FQNNGV in the germline V gene. V was clipped by 9 bases and J by 5 bases; unmatched bases: 9. The CDR3: CASNRQGETGELFF. The CDR3 DNA is TGTGCCAGTAATCGACAGGGCGAGACCGGGGAGCTGTTTTTT.

This clone was counted many times. The rearrangement uses TRBV11-2 and TRBJ1-1; D might be TRBD1 (6 bases). The CDR3 loop spans 15 amino acids. CDR1 is SGHAT, CDR2 FQNNGV, per germline. The ends were cut back, 1 base at V and 1 base at J, with 10 bases in the middle. The CDR3 DNA reads as TGTGCCAGCAGCTTAGCCCTGACAGGGAACACTGAAGCTTTCTTT. This codes for CASSLALTGNTEAFF.

This rearrangement joins TRBV27 to TRBJ2-3, with TRBD1 matching 8 bases. The CDR3 sequence is 15 residues long. The V and J ends lost 2 bases and 1 base, in that order; junction bases with no gene match: 2. Germline V gives CDR1 MNHEY, CDR2 SMNVEV (reference sequence). CDR3 region: CASSLQGAGTDTQYF. CDR3 sequence (DNA): TGTGCCAGCAGTTTACAGGGGGCAGGCACAGATACGCAGTATTTT.

The rearrangement uses TRBV7-8 and TRBJ1-2; TRBD1 matches 11 bases. The CDR3 has 15 residues. The V segment lost 4 bases and the J segment 5 bases; nucleotides outside the gene matches: 6. Per the germline V gene, CDR1 is SGHVS and CDR2 is FQNEAQ. CDR3 DNA: TGTGCCAGCAGCTCCCGGACAGGGGGCAATTATGGCTACACCTTC. It yields the protein CASSSRTGGNYGYTF.

The V and J genes are TRBV7-2 and TRBJ2-7, with D maybe TRBD2 (6 bases). Germline-derived CDR1 and CDR2 are SGHTA and FQGNSA. Trimming stripped 5 bases from V and 5 bases from J, with 22 bases between. CDR3 length: 16 amino acids. CDR3 protein: CASSNRGGRPWDEQYF. DNA of the CDR3: TGTGCCAGCAGCAACCGTGGGGGGAGACCTTGGGACGAGCAGTACTTC.